This T cell receptor beta chain was retrieved from a study of post-analysis software for immune sequencing data. Findings and limits, study-wide: Co-batched samples clustered tightly together by F measure. The normalized Chao1 diversity of multiple sclerosis patients was significantly lower than that of controls. Comparison of patients with controls showed roughly five TRBV segments more frequent in patients, TRBV5-6, TRBV5-1 and TRBV20-1 among them.

Prepared TCR beta cDNA libraries contained unique molecular identifiers. Each CDR3 protein gets one entry after TCRdb re-called the PCR reads with MiXCR. The table lists about 460,000 distinct CDR3 sequences, around 40% of them singletons. This clonotype was seen more than once but under ten times. The antigen is undetermined. Germline V gives CDR1 SQVTM, CDR2 ANQGSEA. The CDR3 totals 17 residues. The sample consisted of blood. The chain employs TRBV29-1 and TRBJ2-7, with TRBD2 matching 13 bases. TRBJ2-5 explains the end of the DNA better; the J call may be wrong. The TCR comes from a girl between 5 and 17 years old with multiple sclerosis. DNA of the CDR3: TGCAGCGTTGAAGGGAGGACTAGCGGGAGTGGCGGAGAGACCCAGTACTTC. Amino acid sequence: CSVEGRTSGSGGETQYF.